Sequencing of this T cell receptor (beta chain) was carried out in a study of T cells in localized non-small cell lung cancer. As regards this clone: Its antigen remains unidentified.

TCRdb's copy holds only in-frame clones and misses some; the assay was immunoSEQ multiplex PCR. The table records some 30,000 clones, 78% of them present only once. Study-wide points: Tumor samples were not multi-region, leaving intratumor heterogeneity unexcluded. Prolonged overall survival went with higher T cell density in the blood. Of the top 100 tumor clones, median roughly 53 were in adjacent lung, around 28 among its top 100. The highest T cell clonality was in uninvolved adjacent lung, above tumor.

V lost 7 bases to trimming and J lost 4 bases, with 11 bases between them. Per the germline V gene, CDR1 is MNHNS and CDR2 is SASEGT. This CDR3 has 12 amino acids. This chain uses TRBV6-1 with TRBJ2-7; TRBD2 is a possible D gene (5 bases). The receptor comes from a male donor at least 60 years old with stage II squamous cell lung carcinoma. The sample consisted of peripheral blood, taken before any cancer treatment. CDR3 DNA: TGTGCCAGCACCCAATCGGGGTACGAGCAGTACTTC. It encodes CASTQSGYEQYF.